These T cell receptor beta chains were read from a single sample in a study of CD8 T cells in ankylosing spondylitis. A single record per CDR3 protein comes from TCRdb applying MiXCR to the 5' RACE reads. The repertoire has some 150,000 distinct CDR3 sequences, approximately 48% of them found once; the top ten carry about 15%. The sequenced material came from synovial fluid, either unsorted or a sorted T cell fraction (not recorded which). The source of these receptors is a male donor with ankylosing spondylitis. CDR3s include the opening cysteine and the closing phenylalanine or tryptophan. D genes are given only for firm matches. The size field is filled for only some rows; it gives once, few, many or a size class.

>NA|TRBJ1-5|NA|TRBV7-8
CASSLVPQASNQPQHF
TGTGCCAGCAGCTTAGTGCCACAGGCCAGCAATCAGCCCCAGCATTTT
>NA|TRBJ1-5|few|TRBV12-3/TRBV12-4
CASSLPHQPQHF
TGTGCCAGCAGTTTACCTCATCAGCCCCAGCATTTT
>NA|TRBJ2-2|NA|TRBV6-4
CASSDEGSGTGELFF
TGTGCCAGCAGTGACGAAGGGAGTGGCACCGGGGAGCTGTTTTTT
>TRBD1|TRBJ2-1|NA|TRBV6-2/TRBV6-3
CASSYGWDRGYNEQFF
TGTGCCAGCAGTTACGGGTGGGACAGGGGATACAATGAGCAGTTCTTC
>NA|TRBJ1-4|once|TRBV7-9
CASSINMGGELFF
TGTGCCAGCAGCATAAACATGGGGGGTGAACTGTTTTTT
>NA|TRBJ2-3|NA|TRBV10-3
CAISELGQSFTDTQYF
TGTGCCATCAGTGAGCTAGGACAGAGTTTCACAGATACGCAGTATTTT
>TRBD1|TRBJ2-7|NA|TRBV4-1
CASRAQGNYEQYF
TGCGCCAGCAGGGCACAGGGGAACTACGAGCAGTACTTC
>NA|TRBJ2-5|few|TRBV9
CASSVQGNPQETQYF
TGTGCCAGCAGCGTCCAAGGGAACCCGCAAGAGACCCAGTACTTC
>NA|TRBJ1-1|NA|TRBV4-1
CASSQEYNTEAFF
TGCGCCAGCAGCCAAGAGTACAACACTGAAGCTTTCTTT
>NA|TRBJ2-7|once|TRBV28
CASSDWDGSFPYEQYF
TGTGCCAGCAGCGACTGGGACGGATCGTTTCCCTACGAGCAGTACTTC